A single sample is the source of the 9 T cell receptor beta chains below, sequenced in a study of control samples from healthy donors and cancer patients. The protocol was immunoSEQ multiplex PCR, while the TCRdb copy is restricted to in-frame clones and leaves out a portion. The sample carries 70,000 to 95,000 clones, around 87% recorded once. Sequenced material: blood. The source is a man aged 45 to 65 in good health.

The rearrangement uses TRBV5-1 and TRBJ2-5; 7 bases line up with TRBD2. The CDR3 runs to 17 residues. The trim removed 4 bases at V and 1 base at J, leaving 13 bases unmatched. Germline CDR1 SGHRS, CDR2 YFSETQ. The CDR3 loop is CASSPGWSSGSQETQYF. The CDR3 DNA reads TGCGCCAGCAGCCCTGGCTGGTCTAGCGGTAGCCAAGAGACCCAGTACTTC.

The chain is built from TRBV30 and TRBJ2-7; 7 bases are shared with TRBD2. The V gene end was trimmed by 2 bases and the J gene end by 2 bases; junction bases not matched to a gene: 15. The CDR3 covers 17 residues. CDR1 is GTSNPN, CDR2 SVGIG, per germline (reference sequence). CDR3 sequence reads: CAWSPPPRLAATYEQYF. For the CDR3, the DNA is TGTGCCTGGAGTCCCCCCCCTAGACTAGCAGCCACCTACGAGCAGTACTTC.

This clone was recorded only once. The V call is TRBV23-1, the J call TRBJ2-1; 10 bases line up with TRBD2. TRBV23-1 qualifies as an ORF whose function is uncertain. Trimming at V came to 0 bases and at J to 9 bases, leaving 8 bases not matched to a gene. CDR3 length: 16 residues. The CDR3, as DNA: TGCGCCAGCAGTCAATCACGTCTAGCGGGAGCAGTTGAGCAGTTCTTC. Its protein is CASSQSRLAGAVEQFF.

This clone turned up a few times. The chain carries TRBV19 and TRBJ1-1, with 12 bases lining up with TRBD1. Germline V CDR1 and CDR2: LNHDA, SQIVND (reference sequence). The CDR3 is made up of 15 amino acids. Germline trimming cut 5 bases from V and 3 bases from J; bases unmatched to any gene: 4. The CDR3: CASSSGQGAYTEAFF. CDR3 DNA: TGTGCCAGTAGTTCGGGACAGGGGGCTTACACTGAAGCTTTCTTT.

V and J are TRBV4-3 and TRBJ1-5; D is perhaps TRBD1 (5 bases). Germline V gene data show CDR1 as LGHNA and CDR2 as YSLEER. The CDR3 runs to 16 residues. Trimming took off 5 bases at V and 4 bases at J, with 18 bases between the two ends. The chain's CDR3 is CASSADGTAGNQPQHF. CDR3 in DNA: TGCGCCAGCAGCGCAGACGGGACCGCGGGAAATCAGCCCCAGCATTTT.

This chain connects TRBV30 to TRBJ2-4; 9 positions match TRBD1. The CDR3 length is 14 residues. Trimming took 1 base from V and 6 from J; bases not matched to a gene: 4. Germline V gene lookup returns CDR1 GTSNPN and CDR2 SVGIG (reference sequence). CDR3 DNA: TGTGCCTGGAGTGGCGGGGGACAGGGAAACATTCAGTACTTC. Translation: CAWSGGGQGNIQYF.

The chain links TRBV25-1 to TRBJ1-2; 7 positions agree with TRBD1. Losses at the gene ends were 3 bases for V and 4 bases for J; bases not matched to a gene: 11. This CDR3 spans 16 amino acids. Germline V gene sequence: CDR1 MGHDK, CDR2 SYGVNS. DNA of the CDR3: TGTGCCAGCAGTGATCAAGGGGACAGTTTGACCTATGGCTACACCTTC. It encodes CASSDQGDSLTYGYTF.

The chain employs TRBV6-5 and TRBJ1-1; 11 nucleotides agree with TRBD1. V gave up 8 bases and J gave up 2 bases; unmatched junction bases: 4. Germline V gives CDR1 MNHEY, CDR2 SVGAGI. CDR3 length equals 14 residues. The CDR3 here is CASQRTGGNTEAFF. The CDR3 nucleotides are TGTGCCAGCCAAAGGACAGGGGGCAACACTGAAGCTTTCTTT.

This chain links TRBV24-1 with TRBJ2-1; D remains ambiguous. The CDR3 has 14 residues. The germline V gene has CDR1 KGHDR and CDR2 SFDVKD. V shed 3 bases and J shed 7 bases, with 12 bases lying between them. The CDR3 coding sequence is TGTGCCACCAGTGATCGGCAGGCGGCAAATGAGCAGTTCTTC. Protein sequence: CATSDRQAANEQFF.